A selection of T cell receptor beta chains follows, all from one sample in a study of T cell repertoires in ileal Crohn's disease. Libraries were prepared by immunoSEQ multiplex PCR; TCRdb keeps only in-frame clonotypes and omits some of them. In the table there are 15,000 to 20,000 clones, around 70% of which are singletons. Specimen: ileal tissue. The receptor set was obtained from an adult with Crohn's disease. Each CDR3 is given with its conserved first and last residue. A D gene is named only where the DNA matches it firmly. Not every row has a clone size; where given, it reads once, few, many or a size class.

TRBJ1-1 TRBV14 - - TGTGCCAGCAGCCAAGTAATGGGGGGGGTAGCCGAGAACACTGAAGCTTTCTTT CASSQVMGGVAENTEAFF
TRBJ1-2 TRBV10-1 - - TGCGCCAGCAGTGAGACCGGGGGGCCGGTGGGTAACTATGGCTACACCTTC CASSETGGPVGNYGYTF
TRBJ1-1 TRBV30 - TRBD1 TGTGCCTGGATACGGGACAGGAGTAGTGAAGCTTTCTTT CAWIRDRSSEAFF
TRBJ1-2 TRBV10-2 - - TGCGCCAGCAGTGAGCCCAGCACGGGGGTCTATGGCTACACCTTC CASSEPSTGVYGYTF
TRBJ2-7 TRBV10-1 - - TGCGCCAGCAGTGGGGACCTCAGGGGCCGCTCCTACGAGCAGTACTTC CASSGDLRGRSYEQYF
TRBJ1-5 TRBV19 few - TGTGCCAGTAGTTCGAGACAATATCAGCCCCAGCATTTT CASSSRQYQPQHF
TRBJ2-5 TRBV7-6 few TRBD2 TGTGCCAGCACCCGTGGACTAGAAGAGACCCAGTACTTC CASTRGLEETQYF
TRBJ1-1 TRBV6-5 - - TGTGCCAGCAAAAATATGGGACATATCGCTGAAGCTTTCTTT CASKNMGHIAEAFF
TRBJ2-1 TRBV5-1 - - TGCGCCAGCAGCTTGGGGTCCATAACAGGAACTCACAATGAGCAGTTCTTC CASSLGSITGTHNEQFF
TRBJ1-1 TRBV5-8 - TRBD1 TGTGCCAGCAGCTTGGCGACAGGGCGAGCTTTCTTT CASSLATGRAFF
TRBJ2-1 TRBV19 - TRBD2 TGTGCCAGTACGGGCGGGAGGGCCTCTGAGCAGTTCTTC CASTGGRASEQFF
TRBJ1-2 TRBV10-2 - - TGCGCCAGCAGTGGGCAGGGTGTCTACACCTTC CASSGQGVYTF
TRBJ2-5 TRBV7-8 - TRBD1 TGTGCCAGCAGCATTTCGACAGGGCTTCCAAAAGAGACCCAGTACTTC CASSISTGLPKETQYF
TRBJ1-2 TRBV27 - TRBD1 TGTGCCAGCAGTTTATTTGACAGGGGGCCGGGCTATGGCTACACCTTC CASSLFDRGPGYGYTF
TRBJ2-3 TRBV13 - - TGTGCCAGCAGACCCAGGGTCACCGAACTCAGGGGAGATACGCAGTATTTT CASRPRVTELRGDTQYF
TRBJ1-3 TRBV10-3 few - TGTGCCATCAGCCCAGTACCTGGAAACACCATATATTTT CAISPVPGNTIYF
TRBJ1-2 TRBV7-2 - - TGTGCCAGCAGCTTAGCAGGAGATGGCTACACCTTC CASSLAGDGYTF
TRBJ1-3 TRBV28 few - TGTGCCAGCAGTTTATTCGGGTCCTCTGGAAACACCATATATTTT CASSLFGSSGNTIYF
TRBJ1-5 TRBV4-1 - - TGCGCCAGCAGCCAGCAGGGTATCAATCAGCCCCAGCATTTT CASSQQGINQPQHF
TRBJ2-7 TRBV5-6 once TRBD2 TGTGCCAGCAGCTTGGCAAGCGGGATGTACGAGCAGTACTTC CASSLASGMYEQYF
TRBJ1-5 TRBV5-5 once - TGTGCCAGCAGCGTTGGCACCGTCAGCAATCAGCCCCAGCATTTT CASSVGTVSNQPQHF
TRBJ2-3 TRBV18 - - TGTGCCAGCTCACCCCCAGGGGTAGATACGCAGTATTTT CASSPPGVDTQYF
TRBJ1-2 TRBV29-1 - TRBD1 TGCAGCGTCGGACAGGCATCTAACTATGGCTACACCTTC CSVGQASNYGYTF
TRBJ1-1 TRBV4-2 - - TGTGCCAGCAGCCAAGGTGGCAACAGGGACACTGAAGCTTTCTTT CASSQGGNRDTEAFF